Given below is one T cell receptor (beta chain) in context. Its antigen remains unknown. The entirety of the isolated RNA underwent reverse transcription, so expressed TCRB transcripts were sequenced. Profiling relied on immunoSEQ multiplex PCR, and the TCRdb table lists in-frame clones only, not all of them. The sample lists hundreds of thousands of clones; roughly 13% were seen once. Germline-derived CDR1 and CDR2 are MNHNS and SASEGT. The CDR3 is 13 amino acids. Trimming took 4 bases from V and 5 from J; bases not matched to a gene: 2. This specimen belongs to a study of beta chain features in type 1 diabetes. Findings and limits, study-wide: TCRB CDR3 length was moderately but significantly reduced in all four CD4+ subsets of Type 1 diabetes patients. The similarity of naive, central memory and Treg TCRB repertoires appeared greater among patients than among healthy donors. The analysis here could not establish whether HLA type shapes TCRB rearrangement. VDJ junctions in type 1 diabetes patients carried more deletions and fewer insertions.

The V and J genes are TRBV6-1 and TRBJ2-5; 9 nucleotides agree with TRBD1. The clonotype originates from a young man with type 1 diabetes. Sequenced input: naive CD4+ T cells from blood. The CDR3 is CASSGTGVETQYF. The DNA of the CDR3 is TGTGCCAGCAGTGGGACAGGGGTGGAGACCCAGTACTTC.